Shown below are 30 T cell receptor beta chains from a single sample sequenced in a study of PD-L1 blockade in urothelial cancer. Profiled with immunoSEQ multiplex PCR; TCRdb holds only in-frame clones, not every one. Altogether about 37,000 clones are present, about 87% being singletons, with the ten largest covering around 14%. Time point noted: pretreatment peripheral blood. Sequenced material: PBMCs, taken around atezolizumab (anti-PD-L1) treatment. Receptors were obtained from a man in his sixties with urothelial cancer.

This chain links TRBV18 with TRBJ1-5, with 7 bases that match TRBD1. This CDR3 is 15 amino acids long. Germline CDR1 reads KGHSH; CDR2 reads LQKENI. V lost 5 bases, J lost 2 bases, and 6 bases stayed unmatched. CDR3 nucleotides: TGTGCCAGCTCATCGACAGGGAATCGCAATCAGCCCCAGCATTTT. Its translation: CASSSTGNRNQPQHF. The whole variable domain, filled in from reference TRBV18 and TRBJ1-5, reads NAGVMQNPRHLVRRRGQEARLRCSPMKGHSHVYWYRQLPEEGLKFMVYLQKENIIDESGMPKERFSAEFPKEGPSILRIQQVVRGDSAAYFCASSSTGNRNQPQHFGDGTRLSIL.

V gene TRBV14 combines with J gene TRBJ2-1, with TRBD2 identical over 11 bases. The CDR3 runs to 16 residues. The ends lost 3 bases at V and 5 bases at J; junction bases unmatched: 6. Germline V gene sequence: CDR1 SGHDN, CDR2 FVKESK. The DNA for the CDR3 is TGTGCCAGCAGCCAGTCGACTAGCGGGACAGACAATGAGCAGTTCTTC. Translated, it gives CASSQSTSGTDNEQFF.

The chain has TRBV7-2 and TRBJ1-1; 7 nucleotides line up with TRBD1. In germline, CDR1 is SGHTA, CDR2 FQGNSA. V lost 6 bases to trimming and J lost 7 bases; unmatched junction nucleotides: 11. The CDR3 sequence is 14 residues long. Here the CDR3 DNA reads TGTGCCAGCAGATGGACAGGCGGTGAGGGTGAAGCTTTCTTT. This sequence encodes CASRWTGGEGEAFF. Full variable domain (rest looked up from reference TRBV7-2 and TRBJ1-1): GAGVSQSPSNKVTEKGKDVELRCDPISGHTALYWYRQSLGQGLEFLIYFQGNSAPDKSGLPSDRFSAERTGGSVSTLTIQRTQQEDSAVYLCASRWTGGEGEAFFGQGTRLTVV.

Regarding this clone: The same CDR3 arises from other DNA sequences in this sample as well. The rearrangement joins TRBV11-2 to TRBJ2-7; 12 nucleotides align to TRBD2. There are 15 residues in the CDR3. Trimming at V came to 6 bases and at J to 2 bases, leaving 5 bases not matched to a gene. CDR1 and CDR2 from the germline V gene are SGHAT and FQNNGV. CDR3 loop: CASRGTSGRPYEQYF. CDR3 nucleotides: TGTGCCAGCAGGGGTACTAGCGGGAGGCCCTACGAGCAGTACTTC. Full variable domain (outside the CDR3, taken from reference TRBV11-2 and TRBJ2-7): EAGVAQSPRYKIIEKRQSVAFWCNPISGHATLYWYQQILGQGPKLLIQFQNNGVVDDSQLPKDRFSAERLKGVDSTLKIQPAKLEDSAVYLCASRGTSGRPYEQYFGPGTRLTVT.

The rearrangement links TRBV2 to TRBJ1-1; D is uncertain. The CDR3 totals 13 residues. Germline CDR1 SNHLY, CDR2 FYNNEI. V lost 10 bases and J lost 0, with 12 bases in between. This CDR3 is CAILRVMNTEAFF. For the CDR3, the DNA is TGTGCCATCCTGAGGGTTATGAACACTGAAGCTTTCTTT.

The V call is TRBV6-1, the J call TRBJ2-7, with D tentatively TRBD2 (6 bases). V was cut by 7 bases and J by 6 bases, with 10 bases left in between. The CDR3 is 11 residues long. Germline V gives CDR1 MNHNS, CDR2 SASEGT. CDR3 in amino acids: CASIGGAEQYF. CDR3 nucleotide sequence: TGTGCCAGCATAGGAGGGGCCGAGCAGTACTTC.

The chain combines TRBV28 with TRBJ1-1, with D uncertain. Trimming left V 6 bases short and J 0 bases short, with 8 bases between. CDR3 length: 13 residues. The germline V gene has CDR1 MDHEN and CDR2 SYDVKM. This CDR3 reads CASRGVMNTEAFF. CDR3 DNA: TGTGCCAGCAGAGGAGTTATGAACACTGAAGCTTTCTTT.

The chain carries TRBV5-1 and TRBJ1-2; possible D gene TRBD1, 5 bases. Germline CDR1 SGHRS, CDR2 YFSETQ. The CDR3 sequence is 13 residues long. V shed 3 bases and J shed 8 bases, with 14 bases lying between them. CDR3: CASSSFLDNGYTF. The CDR3 nucleotides read TGCGCCAGCAGCTCATTCCTGGACAACGGCTACACCTTC.

This clone was found a few times. The chain has TRBV5-1 and TRBJ2-1, with TRBD2 matching 8 bases. The trim removed 2 bases at V and 0 bases at J, leaving 16 bases unmatched. The germline V gene has CDR1 SGHRS and CDR2 YFSETQ. CDR3 length equals 20 residues. CDR3 nucleotides: TGCGCCAGCAGCTTAACCCTCTGGGGCAGCGGGAGCGGCTCCTACAATGAGCAGTTCTTC. Translated, it gives CASSLTLWGSGSGSYNEQFF.

This chain connects TRBV18 to TRBJ2-7; the match to TRBD2 covers 12 bases. The CDR3 is made up of 14 amino acids. Per the germline V gene, CDR1 is KGHSH and CDR2 is LQKENI. Trimming at V came to 3 bases and at J to 5 bases, leaving 2 bases not matched to a gene. The CDR3 nucleotides are TGTGCCAGCTCACCGACTAGCGGGAGCGACGAGCAGTACTTC. The encoded protein is CASSPTSGSDEQYF.

This clone was counted a single time. Its ends do not fully match the called genes, so a read error is possible. The gene calls are TRBV29-1 and TRBJ2-7, with 8 nucleotides matching TRBD2. CDR3 length: 13 residues. Germline V CDR1 and CDR2: SQVTM, ANQGSEA. This chain's CDR3 is CSGRTSPSSEQYF. The CDR3 nucleotides read TGCAGCGGCCGGACTAGCCCTTCCTCCGAGCAGTACTTC.

This chain connects TRBV7-2 to TRBJ2-2; TRBD2 aligns across 7 bases. From germline, CDR1 is SGHTA and CDR2 FQGNSA. The CDR3 covers 13 residues. DNA for the CDR3: TGTGCGAGCCAGGGAGGGTACACCGGGGAGCTGTTTTTT. Translating gives CASQGGYTGELFF.

This chain connects TRBV2 to TRBJ1-2; D gene uncertain. CDR1 and CDR2 from the germline V gene are SNHLY and FYNNEI. The CDR3 covers 15 residues. The V end was cut by 8 bases, the J end by 4 bases, with 20 bases between. CDR3 amino acids: CASSPASLRGYGYTF. The CDR3 DNA reads TGTGCCAGCTCCCCGGCCAGTCTAAGAGGCTATGGCTACACCTTC.

The chain uses TRBV4-1 and TRBJ2-7; D might be TRBD1 (6 bases). Between the trimmed V and J ends, which lost 3 bases and 0 bases, there was a span of 15 bases. The CDR3 is 16 residues long. The germline V gene encodes CDR1 MGHRA and CDR2 YSYEKL. The DNA of the CDR3 is TGCGCCAGCAGCCAGTTAGACAGGTCCCTCTCCTACGAGCAGTACTTC. Protein: CASSQLDRSLSYEQYF.

The J gene is TRBJ2-7, the V gene TRBV29-1; 9 nucleotides match TRBD1. The CDR3 extends over 15 amino acids. J gave up 3 bases and V 0 bases, and 6 bases lay outside the gene matches. Per the germline V gene, CDR1 is SQVTM and CDR2 is ANQGSEA. CDR3 DNA sequence: TGCAGCGTTGAAGACGGGACAGGGAGAAGCTACGAGCAGTACTTC. Translating it yields CSVEDGTGRSYEQYF.

The V call is TRBV28, the J call TRBJ2-3, with 7 nucleotides matching TRBD1. J lost 4 bases, V lost 5 bases, and 12 bases had no gene match. Germline V CDR1 and CDR2: MDHEN, SYDVKM. This CDR3 is 16 amino acids long. CDR3 nucleotides: TGTGCCAGCAGTCTCCCGGCAGGGGGTTTCGCAGATACGCAGTATTTT. Translation gives CASSLPAGGFADTQYF.

The chain couples TRBV19 to TRBJ1-6, with D possibly being TRBD1 (5 bases). This CDR3 spans 17 amino acids. Germline CDR1 LNHDA, CDR2 SQIVND (reference sequence). The V end lost 4 bases, the J end lost 10 bases, and 23 bases lay between the germline ends. CDR3 sequence: CASSNPARAGLESPLHF. As DNA, the CDR3 is TGTGCCAGTAGTAACCCCGCTCGGGCAGGGCTAGAGTCACCCCTCCACTTT.

The rearrangement links TRBV19 to TRBJ1-2; 9 nucleotides line up with TRBD1. V lost 5 bases, J lost 1 base, and 5 bases stayed unmatched. The CDR3 is 15 residues long. Germline loops: CDR1 LNHDA, CDR2 SQIVND (reference sequence). The CDR3 nucleotides read TGTGCCAGTAGTGCCCCGGGACAGGGTAACTATGGCTACACCTTC. Protein: CASSAPGQGNYGYTF.

The chain uses TRBV25-1 and TRBJ1-2; 7 bases match TRBD1. J lost 0 bases, V lost 6 bases, and 4 bases had no gene match. Germline V gives CDR1 MGHDK, CDR2 SYGVNS. This CDR3 contains 14 residues. For the CDR3, the DNA is TGTGCCAGCAGCCGACAGGGAGCTAACTATGGCTACACCTTC. As protein: CASSRQGANYGYTF.

The genes are TRBV10-1 and TRBJ2-5, with a tentative D call TRBD1 (6 bases). Deletions cut 5 bases from V and 5 bases from J, with 15 bases between. The CDR3 extends over 14 amino acids. Germline lookup yields CDR1 WNHNN and CDR2 SYGVQD (reference sequence). The CDR3 loop is CASSLSGQKETQYF. CDR3 nucleotide sequence: TGCGCCAGCAGTCTATCAGGACAGAAGGAGACCCAGTACTTC.

The CDR3 DNA reads TGCAGCGTCAAAATCGCACAGGGGGAGTCTGGCTACACCTTC. Its translation is CSVKIAQGESGYTF. The chain carries TRBV29-1 and TRBJ1-2, with 8 bases identical to TRBD1. This CDR3 comprises 14 residues. Germline CDR1 SQVTM, CDR2 ANQGSEA. V was pared by 6 bases and J by 7 bases, with 13 bases of the junction left unmatched. Filled out from reference TRBV29-1 and TRBJ1-2, the complete variable domain reads SAVISQKPSRDICQRGTSLTIQCQVDSQVTMMFWYRQQPGQSLTLIATANQGSEATYESGFVIDKFPISRPNLTFSTLTVSNMSPEDSSIYLCSVKIAQGESGYTFGSGTRLTVV.

The chain combines TRBV10-1 with TRBJ2-7; D possibly corresponds to TRBD1 (5 bases). The CDR3 has 13 amino acids. The V gene lost 4 bases and the J gene lost 4 bases, with 11 bases spanning the gap. Germline CDR1 reads WNHNN; CDR2 reads SYGVQD (reference sequence). In DNA, the CDR3 is TGCGCCAGCAGTGGTGGGGCACAGTACGAGCAGTACTTC. Its translation is CASSGGAQYEQYF.

This chain joins TRBV10-3 and TRBJ1-5; a weak D match, TRBD1 (5 bases). Trimming removed 4 bases from V and 0 bases from J, with 13 bases in between. This CDR3 has 16 residues. The germline V gene has CDR1 ENHRY and CDR2 SYGVKD. This CDR3 reads CAISAGTANSNQPQHF. The CDR3 bases are TGTGCCATCAGTGCCGGGACTGCCAATAGCAATCAGCCCCAGCATTTT.

For this clone: Compared with germline, one end of the junction differs, possibly owing to a read error. This rearrangement joins TRBV29-1 to TRBJ2-3; TRBD2 is a possible D gene (5 bases). CDR3 size: 13 residues. Germline CDR1 and CDR2: SQVTM and ANQGSEA. The DNA of the CDR3 is TGCAGCGTTGTTGGTCCTAGCAGAGATACGCAGTATTTT. Amino acid sequence: CSVVGPSRDTQYF.

The V and J genes are TRBV5-1 and TRBJ1-4, with unresolved D. Germline CDR1 reads SGHRS; CDR2 reads YFSETQ. This CDR3 is built from 15 residues. V shed 0 bases and J shed 0 bases, with 6 bases lying between them. The CDR3 sequence is CASSLGGPTNEKLFF. CDR3 bases: TGCGCCAGCAGCTTGGGAGGGCCAACTAATGAAAAACTGTTTTTT.

The count of this clone is one. The chain combines TRBV5-1 with TRBJ2-2; 7 bases align to TRBD2. The CDR3 contains 16 residues. V lost 0 bases to trimming and J lost 6 bases; unmatched junction nucleotides: 8. Germline loops: CDR1 SGHRS, CDR2 YFSETQ. The CDR3 loop reads CASSLEGRVQSGELFF. The CDR3 DNA is TGCGCCAGCAGCTTGGAAGGGAGGGTACAATCCGGGGAGCTGTTTTTT. Full variable domain (rest looked up from reference TRBV5-1 and TRBJ2-2): KAGVTQTPRYLIKTRGQQVTLSCSPISGHRSVSWYQQTPGQGLQFLFEYFSETQRNKGNFPGRFSGRQFSNSRSEMNVSTLELGDSALYLCASSLEGRVQSGELFFGEGSRLTVL.

V usage is TRBV7-8 and J usage is TRBJ1-2; D remains unclear. Germline assignment: CDR1 SGHVS and CDR2 FQNEAQ. The CDR3 runs 13 residues. The V and J ends lost 4 bases and 7 bases respectively, with 13 bases between them. CDR3 DNA sequence: TGTGCCAGCAGCTGGAGAGGGTTTGGTGGCTACACCTTC. It specifies CASSWRGFGGYTF. The full variable domain, rest sourced from reference TRBV7-8 and TRBJ1-2, is GAGVSQSPRYKVAKRGQDVALRCDPISGHVSLFWYQQALGQGPEFLTYFQNEAQLDKSGLPSDRFFAERPEGSVSTLKIQRTQQEDSAVYLCASSWRGFGGYTFGSGTRLTVV.

The V call is TRBV7-2, the J call TRBJ2-7; 8 bases map to TRBD1. Per germline, CDR1 SGHTA and CDR2 FQGNSA. The junction had 12 bases not matched to a gene; V was cut back by 5 bases and J by 6 bases. This CDR3 is 15 amino acids long. CDR3 DNA sequence: TGTGCCAGCAGCACCCGGACAGGGAAAAAGGGCGAGCAGTACTTC. Translated, it gives CASSTRTGKKGEQYF.

The chain recombines TRBV2 with TRBJ2-2, with no clear D. The CDR3 contains 21 residues. V was pared by 4 bases and J by 1 base, with 28 bases between. The germline V gene encodes CDR1 SNHLY and CDR2 FYNNEI. The CDR3 bases are TGTGCCAGCAGTGCGGATAAGAGGCTAGGCACTACGATGAGGAACACCGGGGAGCTGTTTTTT. It translates to CASSADKRLGTTMRNTGELFF.

This chain joins TRBV6-5 and TRBJ1-4, with 9 bases identical to TRBD1. The J segment lost 0 bases and the V segment lost 6 bases, leaving 2 bases of the junction unmatched. This CDR3 contains 15 residues. CDR1 and CDR2 (germline): MNHEY, SVGAGI. For the CDR3, the DNA is TGTGCCAGCAGAGGACAGGGGACAACTAATGAAAAACTGTTTTTT. Protein product: CASRGQGTTNEKLFF.